The 10 T cell receptor delta chains listed next were all sequenced from one sample in a study of Vδ1+ human thymocytes. Overall study findings and caveats: In the thymus, TRG and TRD repertoires looked highly polyclonal with Gaussian CDR3 lengths.

Sequences come from RNA converted to cDNA by reverse transcription. Pooled V-gene forward primers with one constant-region reverse primer generated the CDR3 amplicons by multiplex PCR. TCRdb re-processed the multiplex PCR reads using CATT. The repertoire holds about 27,000 delta-chain clones, with roughly 29% as singletons. Their specific antigens are unknown. The sample was Vdelta1+ gamma-delta thymocytes from the thymus. The sample's subset: FACS-sorted CD3+ TCRalphabeta- TCRVdelta1+ TCRVdelta2- thymocytes. The receptors were sampled from a boy under two years old who had congenital heart surgery.

This clone turned up a few times. The chain uses TRDV1 and TRDJ1; possibly TRDD3 for D (5 bases). V was pared by 2 bases and J by 0 bases, with 22 bases between. This CDR3 is 19 amino acids long. Per the germline V gene, CDR1 is TSWWSYY and CDR2 is QGS. The CDR3 protein is CALGESVGNSSPNTDKLIF. In DNA, the CDR3 is TGTGCTCTTGGGGAATCCGTGGGGAACTCCTCACCAAACACCGATAAACTCATCTTT.

This clone is labeled medium-sized (0.01 to 0.1%). The chain has TRDV1 and TRDJ1, with D perhaps TRDD2 (5 bases). The germline V gene has CDR1 TSWWSYY and CDR2 QGS. The CDR3 contains 17 residues. Trimming pared 5 bases from V and 0 bases from J, leaving 19 bases between. This CDR3 reads CALGLPTLSCYTDKLIF. CDR3 nucleotide sequence: TGTGCTCTTGGGCTCCCTACGTTAAGCTGCTACACCGATAAACTCATCTTT.

This clone was counted only a few times. The rearrangement uses TRDV1 and TRDJ1; 9 bases align to TRDD3. Looked up from germline, CDR1 is TSWWSYY and CDR2 is QGS. V trimming: 2 bases; J trimming: 0 bases; junction bases outside the gene matches: 19. This CDR3 region has 21 residues. CDR3 nucleotide sequence: TGTGCTCTTGGGGAAATGATCCTACGTCTACTGGGGGACGGTTACACCGATAAACTCATCTTT. It translates to CALGEMILRLLGDGYTDKLIF.

The chain is built from TRDV1 and TRDJ1; D gene unclear. The germline CDR1 and CDR2 sequences are TSWWSYY and QGS. The CDR3 runs to 13 residues. The V end lost 1 base, the J end lost 4 bases, and 7 bases lay between the germline ends. For the CDR3, the DNA is TGTGCTCTTGGGGAACGGGCTGACGATAAACTCATCTTT. It codes for CALGERADDKLIF.

Remarks on this clone: Different DNA sequences within this sample yield the same CDR3. The V gene is TRDV1, the J gene TRDJ1; 7 bases align to TRDD2. J gave up 9 bases and V 6 bases, and 25 bases lay outside the gene matches. Per the germline V gene, CDR1 is TSWWSYY and CDR2 is QGS. The length of the CDR3 is 18 residues. DNA of the CDR3: TGTGCTCTTGGCTTGTTCCTACGTGGCTGGGACCCCCGGGGAGAACTCATCTTT. It translates to CALGLFLRGWDPRGELIF.

As for this clone: The sample carries other DNA sequences with the same CDR3. This chain joins TRDV1 and TRDJ1; 10 positions match TRDD3. CDR1 TSWWSYY and CDR2 QGS come from the germline V gene. The CDR3 is 22 residues long. V lost 2 bases and J lost 8; bases outside the gene matches: 29. CDR3 in amino acids: CALGEKLLGYLHVGGYFQKLIF. CDR3 in DNA: TGTGCTCTTGGGGAAAAGTTACTTGGTTACCTACACGTTGGGGGATACTTTCAGAAACTCATCTTT.

A word on this clone: This could be a read error, since a much larger clone is one nucleotide away. This chain uses TRDV1 with TRDJ1; 7 bases are shared with TRDD3. Germline V gene data show CDR1 as TSWWSYY and CDR2 as QGS. V shed 5 bases, J shed 0 bases, and the junction held 18 bases outside the gene matches. The CDR3 length is 19 residues. CDR3 coding DNA: TGTGCTCTTGGGTATCCGGAGGGGATAAGGGCGGGGTACACCGATAAACTCATCTTT. This encodes CALGYPEGIRAGYTDKLIF.

A word on this clone: This sample includes further DNA sequences coding for the same CDR3. The chain links TRDV1 to TRDJ1; TRDD3 agrees at 9 bases. Trimming took 4 bases from V and 3 from J; bases not matched to a gene: 39. CDR1 and CDR2 (germline): TSWWSYY, QGS. The CDR3 totals 26 residues. In DNA form, the CDR3 reads TGTGCTCTTGGGGCCTCCGGACGATCCTTAGGGCCGGAAAGGGGATACGCTATTCGGGGGCCCGATAAACTCATCTTT. This translates into CALGASGRSLGPERGYAIRGPDKLIF.

This clone was counted ten times or more. V is TRDV1 and J is TRDJ1; either TRDD2 or TRDD3 may supply D (6 bases each). Deletions cut 3 bases from V and 2 bases from J, with 31 bases between. Germline V gives CDR1 TSWWSYY, CDR2 QGS. The CDR3 length is 21 residues. The CDR3 DNA follows: TGTGCTCTTGGGGACCCCCCCTTCCCCCGAGTACTGGGATATGGGACCGATAAACTCATCTTT. The encoded protein is CALGDPPFPRVLGYGTDKLIF.

The chain recombines TRDV1 with TRDJ1; 8 nucleotides match TRDD3. This CDR3 has 22 amino acids. V dropped 1 base and J dropped 0; count of bases not matched to a gene: 22. Germline loops: CDR1 TSWWSYY, CDR2 QGS. CDR3 in amino acids: CALGEPAYNFGLGAPYTDKLIF. The DNA of the CDR3 is TGTGCTCTTGGGGAACCCGCCTACAACTTCGGACTGGGGGCCCCGTACACCGATAAACTCATCTTT.